This is a list of T cell receptor beta chains from one sample in a study of long-term antiretroviral therapy in people with HIV. Sequencing used immunoSEQ multiplex PCR; TCRdb keeps in-frame clones, though not all of them. In the table there are about 44,000 clones, 90% to 95% of which are singletons. Here the sequenced sample was unsorted PBMCs, taken 3.7 years after starting antiretroviral therapy. These receptors all come from a woman between 50 and 59 years old with HIV. The CDR3 runs from the conserved cysteine through the conserved F or W. The D gene is left open where the match is weak. Size is omitted from some rows. Given values are once, few, many or a class for expanded clones.

v_gene,d_gene,j_gene,abundance,CDR3nt,CDR3aa
TRBV2,TRBD1,TRBJ2-3,.,TGTGCCAGCCGCCTTCTACAGGGGACAGATACGCAGTATTTT,CASRLLQGTDTQYF
TRBV2,.,TRBJ1-4,.,TGTGCCAGCAGTGAAGCGGGAGTTGGGAATGAAAAACTGTTTTTT,CASSEAGVGNEKLFF
TRBV6-1,TRBD2,TRBJ2-3,.,TGTGCCAGCAGTGAACTAGCGGGGGCGGCGCAGTATTTT,CASSELAGAAQYF
TRBV2,.,TRBJ2-7,once,TGTGCCAGCAGTGTTTCCCCAGGGGCAACCTACGAGCAGTACTTC,CASSVSPGATYEQYF
TRBV7-3,TRBD2,TRBJ2-1,.,TGTGCCAGCAGCTTAAATAGCGGGGGGGCCTCGGACAATGAGCAGTTCTTC,CASSLNSGGASDNEQFF
TRBV6-5,TRBD1,TRBJ1-1,medium-sized,TGTGCCAGCAGGGTAAGGACAGGGGGCAGGACTGAAGCTTTCTTT,CASRVRTGGRTEAFF
TRBV4-3,.,TRBJ2-7,.,TGCGCCAGCAGCCCGAGGAAGGGGGGAAGCTACGAGCAGTACTTC,CASSPRKGGSYEQYF
TRBV29-1,.,TRBJ2-7,.,TGCAGCGTCGGGGACGACTACGAGCAGTACTTC,CSVGDDYEQYF
TRBV19,TRBD1,TRBJ1-2,.,TGTGCCAGTAGTAGTCCGGACAGGGTAGGACCCCGTTCGTATGGCTACACCTTC,CASSSPDRVGPRSYGYTF
TRBV6-5,TRBD1,TRBJ2-7,once,TGTGCCAGCAGTTGGTCCAGGGGGACGGCCTACGAGCAGTACTTC,CASSWSRGTAYEQYF
TRBV6-1,.,TRBJ1-1,.,TGTGCCAGCAGTGAACGTGGGGGCTGGTTGCGTACTGAAGCTTTCTTT,CASSERGGWLRTEAFF
TRBV5-1,.,TRBJ1-3,.,TGCGCCAGCAGCTTGGCCGGAGGGAGTGCCGGAAACACCATATATTTT,CASSLAGGSAGNTIYF
TRBV27,TRBD1,TRBJ1-1,.,TGTGCCAGCAGTCCAGGGGGGGACACTGAAGCTTTCTTT,CASSPGGDTEAFF
TRBV18,.,TRBJ1-2,.,TGTGCCAGCTCACCCGACGGTCACTATGGCTACACCTTC,CASSPDGHYGYTF
TRBV5-1,.,TRBJ2-1,.,TGCGCCAGCAGCTTGGAAGGTGGGGAGCAGTTCTTC,CASSLEGGEQFF
TRBV30,.,TRBJ2-7,.,TGTGCCTGGAGGAAGGGGGGAGTTACCGAGCAGTACTTC,CAWRKGGVTEQYF
TRBV25-1,.,TRBJ1-4,.,TGTGCCAGCAGTGAATATTTGGGGGCGCTATTTGAAAAACTGTTTTTT,CASSEYLGALFEKLFF
TRBV5-1,.,TRBJ2-2,.,TGCGCCAGCAGCTTGGGTCAGGGGCCTAACACCGGGGAGCTGTTTTTT,CASSLGQGPNTGELFF
TRBV5-4,.,TRBJ1-3,.,TGTGCCAGCAGCTTGGTAGGGGGTCTCCCCGGAAACACCATATATTTT,CASSLVGGLPGNTIYF
TRBV2,.,TRBJ2-2,once,TGTGCCAGCAGGCCGGGTGGAGGGGAGCTGTTTTTT,CASRPGGGELFF
TRBV5-5,.,TRBJ2-1,.,TGTGCCAGCAGCTCGAGGACAGTAAGCTCCTACAATGAGCAGTTCTTC,CASSSRTVSSYNEQFF
TRBV5-1,.,TRBJ1-6,once,TGCGCCAGCAGCTTGAGGACTCAGAATTCACCCCTCCACTTT,CASSLRTQNSPLHF
TRBV29-1,.,TRBJ2-7,once,TGCAGCGTTGTTAAGGGTAAAAGCTACGAGCAGTACTTC,CSVVKGKSYEQYF
TRBV7-2,.,TRBJ1-2,.,TGTGCCAGCAGCTTAGTGAACAGTAACTATGGCTACACCTTC,CASSLVNSNYGYTF
TRBV30,.,TRBJ1-2,.,TGTGCCTGGACCTCAGGAGGCACGTGGGATGGCTACACCTTC,CAWTSGGTWDGYTF
TRBV10-3,.,TRBJ2-5,.,TGTGCCATCAGTGGAGGAGTTGGGACCTCCCAAGAGACCCAGTACTTC,CAISGGVGTSQETQYF
TRBV4-1,TRBD1,TRBJ2-2,.,TGCGCCAGCAGCCAAGTACTTAGGACAGGGGGCACGACCGGGGAGCTGTTTTTT,CASSQVLRTGGTTGELFF
TRBV7-6,.,TRBJ2-3,.,TGTGCCAGCAGCTCGGGATGGGGCACAGATACGCAGTATTTT,CASSSGWGTDTQYF
TRBV5-1,.,TRBJ1-1,.,TGCGCCAGCAGCTTGGCCGACGGGAGCACTGAAGCTTTCTTT,CASSLADGSTEAFF
TRBV7-2,TRBD2,TRBJ2-3,.,TGTGCCAGCAGCGGGGCTAGCGGGGGGGCGCCAGATACGCAGTATTTT,CASSGASGGAPDTQYF
TRBV27,TRBD2,TRBJ2-3,.,TGTGCCAGCAGGTATAGCGGGGGCCCTTGGTTAGCAGATACGCAGTATTTT,CASRYSGGPWLADTQYF
TRBV7-2,.,TRBJ2-7,.,TGTGCCAGCAGCATAAACGGCGGCGATGGGGCAGGATACTTC,CASSINGGDGAGYF
TRBV27,TRBD2,TRBJ2-7,once,TGTGCCAGCAGTTATCGGCGGGGGAGCTCCTACGAGCAGTACTTC,CASSYRRGSSYEQYF
TRBV4-3,.,TRBJ1-4,.,TGCGCCAGCAGCCAAGATATAATTCGTAATGAAAAACTGTTTTTT,CASSQDIIRNEKLFF
TRBV5-5,.,TRBJ2-1,.,TGTGCCAGCAGCCCCTCAGGGGCGAGCAACAATGAGCAGTTCTTC,CASSPSGASNNEQFF
TRBV5-4,.,TRBJ2-5,once,TGTGCCAGCAGCTCATTGGGGGCAGGGGGGGCCAAAGAGACCCAGTACTTC,CASSSLGAGGAKETQYF
TRBV6-5,TRBD1,TRBJ2-7,.,TGTGCCAGCAGTTACCCATCGACAGGGGGCGAGCAGTACTTC,CASSYPSTGGEQYF
TRBV4-2,.,TRBJ2-4,.,TGTGCCAGCAGCCAAGACGGAGCACCTTGGAAGTACTTC,CASSQDGAPWKYF
TRBV7-6,.,TRBJ1-3,.,TGTGCCAGCAGCCCCGGGCCAGGGTCTGGAAACACCATATATTTT,CASSPGPGSGNTIYF
TRBV5-6,.,TRBJ2-5,.,TGTGCCAGCAGATCGGGACTCCTAATCCAAGAGACCCAGTACTTC,CASRSGLLIQETQYF
TRBV19,TRBD2,TRBJ2-1,.,TGTGCCAGTAGTACTCCCGGGACTAGCGGGGGGCGGGAGCAGTTCTTC,CASSTPGTSGGREQFF
TRBV5-1,.,TRBJ2-3,.,TGCGCCAGCAGCTTGGAACAGGGGGGGACAGATACGCAGTATTTT,CASSLEQGGTDTQYF
TRBV19,TRBD2,TRBJ2-7,.,TGTGCCAGTAGTGTCGGGGGGAACTCCTACGAGCAGTACTTC,CASSVGGNSYEQYF
TRBV19,TRBD1,TRBJ1-5,.,TGTGCCAGTGAGGACAGGTGGTTTAGCAATCAGCCCCAGCATTTT,CASEDRWFSNQPQHF
TRBV7-9,TRBD1,TRBJ2-2,.,TGTGCCAGCCTACCGGGCAGGGGGCCCACCGGGGAGCTGTTTTTT,CASLPGRGPTGELFF